The clone carrying this T cell receptor beta chain was detected many times. Its target is not known. V gave up 5 bases and J gave up 6 bases, with 8 bases separating them. Germline V gives CDR1 MNHNY, CDR2 SVGAGI (reference sequence). The CDR3 runs 12 residues. This sample is part of a study of neurological immune-mediated disorders. Study results and caveats: There were no CDR3 amino acid sequences shared by expanded clones across subjects, a result suggesting private repertoires in all groups.

MiXCR was run by TCRdb on the 5' RACE reads, yielding one entry per CDR3 protein. The table shows 40,000 to 55,000 distinct CDR3 sequences, with about 9.4% occurring only once. V and J are TRBV6-6 and TRBJ1-5; tentatively, D is TRBD1 (6 bases). Sequenced sample: PBMCs. The sequence derives from a woman between 40 and 50 years old with HTLV-1-associated myelopathy (HAM/TSP). For the CDR3, the DNA is TGTGCCAGCAGTGCAGGGGCTCAGCCCCAGCATTTT. Residues: CASSAGAQPQHF.